The 32 T cell receptor beta chains below all came from one sample that was sequenced in a study of blood T cell repertoires in COVID-19. Clones were sequenced by immunoSEQ multiplex PCR, and TCRdb holds only the in-frame ones, with some missing. The top ten clones hold roughly 5% of a sample with around 220,000 clones, 80% of them seen once. The sample comprised peripheral blood. The source is a human donor in a cohort sampled during active COVID-19.

The chain has TRBV10-3 and TRBJ1-1, with TRBD1 matching 10 bases. Germline V gives CDR1 ENHRY, CDR2 SYGVKD. The V and J ends lost 5 bases and 5 bases, in that order; junction bases with no gene match: 5. The CDR3 is made up of 14 amino acids. CDR3 coding DNA: TGTGCCATCAGTCCGACAGGGGGCCGTACTGAAGCTTTCTTT. It encodes CAISPTGGRTEAFF.

The chain employs TRBV24-1 and TRBJ2-1; possible D gene TRBD2, 5 bases. The CDR3 sequence is 13 residues long. The V end was cut by 7 bases, the J end by 7 bases, with 13 bases between. In germline, CDR1 is KGHDR, CDR2 SFDVKD. In DNA, the CDR3 is TGTGCCACCAGCCGACGTACGGGGAATGAGCAGTTCTTC. Translating it yields CATSRRTGNEQFF.

The chain carries TRBV9 and TRBJ2-7, with 8 positions matching TRBD1. Germline V gene data show CDR1 as SGDLS and CDR2 as YYNGEE. The CDR3 is 15 amino acids. V shed 0 bases, J shed 2 bases, and the junction held 4 bases outside the gene matches. The CDR3 loop is CASSVAQGVTYEQYF. The CDR3 DNA sequence: TGTGCCAGCAGCGTAGCACAGGGGGTGACCTACGAGCAGTACTTC.

This chain uses TRBV27 with TRBJ2-7, with 10 bases identical to TRBD1. The CDR3 runs 20 residues. Trimming at V came to 1 base and at J to 2 bases, leaving 17 bases not matched to a gene. The germline V gene encodes CDR1 MNHEY and CDR2 SMNVEV (reference sequence). This CDR3 reads CASSLLRPGQGRAGTYEQYF. In DNA, the CDR3 is TGTGCCAGCAGTTTATTACGTCCGGGACAGGGGAGAGCGGGTACCTACGAGCAGTACTTC.

As concerns this clone: Sequence at one end of the junction differs from germline and may be a read error. The chain has TRBV6-2 or TRBV6-3 and TRBJ2-1; tentative D call: TRBD1 (6 bases). This CDR3 is 11 amino acids long. Germline lookup yields CDR1 MNHEY and CDR2 SVGEGT. CDR3 in amino acids: CASSFPGHGLF. The CDR3 nucleotides are TGTGCCAGCAGTTTCCCGGGACACGGGCTCTTC.

The chain combines TRBV5-6 with TRBJ1-2, with a tentative D call TRBD1 (5 bases). Germline lookup yields CDR1 SGHDT and CDR2 YYEEEE. The CDR3 has 13 residues. Trimming took 1 base from V and 4 from J, leaving 8 bases between them. The CDR3 here is CASSLLGGYGYTF. CDR3 in DNA: TGTGCCAGCAGCTTGTTGGGGGGCTATGGCTACACCTTC.

This chain uses TRBV5-1 with TRBJ1-4; the D gene is possibly TRBD1 (5 bases). Germline V gives CDR1 SGHRS, CDR2 YFSETQ. This CDR3 region has 15 residues. V was trimmed by 6 bases and J by 3 bases, leaving 15 bases between them. For the CDR3, the DNA is TGCGCCAGCAACCCGGGGAGGGGATCTAATGAAAAACTGTTTTTT. This codes for CASNPGRGSNEKLFF.

The chain has TRBV7-2 and TRBJ2-5; 10 bases map to TRBD2. Trimming at V came to 0 bases and at J to 2 bases, leaving 0 bases not matched to a gene. This CDR3 spans 15 amino acids. Germline V lookup: CDR1 SGHTA, CDR2 FQGNSA. The CDR3 DNA reads as TGTGCCAGCAGCTTAGCAGCGGGAGGGCAAGAGACCCAGTACTTC. Encoded protein: CASSLAAGGQETQYF.

This chain joins TRBV18 and TRBJ2-7; perhaps TRBD1 as D (6 bases). Germline CDR1 reads KGHSH; CDR2 reads LQKENI. V lost 4 bases and J 5 bases, leaving 18 bases between the germline ends. The CDR3 runs 15 residues. The CDR3: CASSREQGQPNEQYF. In nucleotides, the CDR3 is TGTGCCAGCTCACGAGAACAGGGACAACCAAACGAGCAGTACTTC.

J is TRBJ2-7 and V is TRBV5-6, with D possibly being TRBD2 (6 bases). The CDR3 spans 14 residues. V was clipped by 7 bases and J by 4 bases, with 18 bases between them. CDR1 and CDR2 (germline): SGHDT, YYEEEE. The CDR3 DNA reads TGTGCCAGCGGGCCTCGGAGGGTGGCGTACGAGCAGTACTTC. The encoded protein is CASGPRRVAYEQYF. The variable domain in full, completed from reference TRBV5-6 and TRBJ2-7, reads DAGVTQSPTHLIKTRGQQVTLRCSPKSGHDTVSWYQQALGQGPQFIFQYYEEEERQRGNFPDRFSGHQFPNYSSELNVNALLLGDSALYLCASGPRRVAYEQYFGPGTRLTVT.

The V call is TRBV9, the J call TRBJ2-7; 7 bases fit TRBD2. V lost 0 bases, J lost 2 bases, and 5 bases stayed unmatched. Germline assignment: CDR1 SGDLS and CDR2 YYNGEE. The CDR3 spans 15 residues. The CDR3 is CASSVGGLTPYEQYF. For the CDR3, the DNA is TGTGCCAGCAGCGTAGGGGGACTAACCCCCTACGAGCAGTACTTC. The full variable domain, in which reference TRBV9 and TRBJ2-7 provide the parts outside the CDR3, is DSGVTQTPKHLITATGQRVTLRCSPRSGDLSVYWYQQSLDQGLQFLIQYYNGEERAKGNILERFSAQQFPDLHSELNLSSLELGDSALYFCASSVGGLTPYEQYFGPGTRLTVT.

The rearrangement joins TRBV5-6 to TRBJ2-7, with TRBD1 identical over 7 bases. The CDR3 is 17 residues long. Germline CDR1 and CDR2: SGHDT and YYEEEE. V lost 3 bases to trimming and J lost 2 bases; unmatched junction nucleotides: 14. CDR3 sequence (DNA): TGTGCCAGCAGCTCCCCCCGGTGGGGGACAGTAACCTACGAGCAGTACTTC. As protein: CASSSPRWGTVTYEQYF.

The chain joins TRBV29-1 to TRBJ1-6; 10 nucleotides agree with TRBD1. The CDR3 extends over 16 amino acids. Germline CDR1 and CDR2: SQVTM and ANQGSEA. The V and J ends lost 5 bases and 7 bases, in that order; junction bases with no gene match: 11. CDR3 in amino acids: CSVQNPGQGKNSPLHF. Here the CDR3 DNA reads TGCAGCGTTCAGAATCCGGGACAGGGGAAGAATTCACCCCTCCACTTT.

The genes are TRBV28 and TRBJ2-7; maybe TRBD1 (6 bases). The V end lost 6 bases, the J end lost 2 bases, and 17 bases lay between the germline ends. The CDR3 totals 15 residues. Germline assignment: CDR1 MDHEN and CDR2 SYDVKM. CDR3 sequence (DNA): TGTGCCAGCAGCACCAGAGACAGGTCAGCCTACGAGCAGTACTTC. It yields the protein CASSTRDRSAYEQYF. Full variable domain (missing parts from reference TRBV28 and TRBJ2-7): DVKVTQSSRYLVKRTGEKVFLECVQDMDHENMFWYRQDPGLGLRLIYFSYDVKMKEKGDIPEGYSVSREKKERFSLILESASTNQTSMYLCASSTRDRSAYEQYFGPGTRLTVT.

This chain uses TRBV6-5 with TRBJ2-7; TRBD1 might be the D (5 bases). The germline CDR1 and CDR2 sequences are MNHEY and SVGAGI. This CDR3 is built from 12 residues. V gave up 6 bases and J gave up 9 bases, with 15 bases separating them. The CDR3 nucleotides read TGTGCCAGCAGCCGTGGGGCAGAAGGGCAGTACTTC. This encodes CASSRGAEGQYF.

This clone turned up a few times. The CDR3 DNA sequence: TGTGCCAGAGCATGCCGACTAGTGGGTGAGCAGTTCTTC. It is translated as CARACRLVGEQFF. The V call is TRBV5-3, the J call TRBJ2-1, with a tentative D call TRBD2 (6 bases). TRBV5-3 is given ORF status, its function remaining uncertain. This CDR3 has 13 amino acids. The V gene lost 7 bases and the J gene lost 9 bases, with 17 bases spanning the gap.

For the CDR3, the DNA is TGTGCCAGCAGCAAAGAAGGAGCGGAGGGTTCCTACGAGCAGTACTTC. Translated: CASSKEGAEGSYEQYF. V usage is TRBV21-1 and J usage is TRBJ2-7; the listed D gene, TRBD2, was not tested against the DNA. TRBV21-1 is recorded as a pseudogene. The CDR3 extends over 16 amino acids.

V and J are TRBV7-9 and TRBJ2-2, with 10 nucleotides matching TRBD2. CDR3 size: 17 residues. The V segment lost 4 bases and the J segment 5 bases; nucleotides outside the gene matches: 10. Germline CDR1 and CDR2: SEHNR and FQNEAQ (reference sequence). The CDR3: CASSSAASGSGTGELFF. Written as DNA, the CDR3 is TGTGCCAGCAGCTCGGCAGCTAGCGGGAGTGGGACCGGGGAGCTGTTTTTT.

The chain couples TRBV7-8 to TRBJ1-5, with TRBD1 matching over 12 bases. The CDR3 covers 19 residues. J was trimmed by 1 base and V by 1 base; bases with no gene match: 8. Per germline, CDR1 SGHVS and CDR2 FQNEAQ. The CDR3 nucleotides are TGTGCCAGCAGCTTAGGCCGGGACAGGGGGCTTCGAAGCAATCAGCCCCAGCATTTT. This codes for CASSLGRDRGLRSNQPQHF. Drawing the rest from reference TRBV7-8 and TRBJ1-5, the complete variable domain is GAGVSQSPRYKVAKRGQDVALRCDPISGHVSLFWYQQALGQGPEFLTYFQNEAQLDKSGLPSDRFFAERPEGSVSTLKIQRTQQEDSAVYLCASSLGRDRGLRSNQPQHFGDGTRLSIL.

The V call is TRBV9, the J call TRBJ1-3; D uncertain. This CDR3 has 16 amino acids. Germline CDR1 is SGDLS and CDR2 is YYNGEE. V was pared by 3 bases and J by 0 bases, with 13 bases between. This chain's CDR3 is CASSADGRYSGNTIYF. CDR3 nucleotides: TGTGCCAGCAGCGCCGATGGCAGATACTCTGGAAACACCATATATTTT.

Only one count was recorded for this clone. The rearrangement uses TRBV7-8 and TRBJ2-7, with 9 bases identical to TRBD1. Per the germline V gene, CDR1 is SGHVS and CDR2 is FQNEAQ. Unmatched junction bases numbered 10, after V lost 4 bases and J lost 0 bases. The CDR3 is 17 residues long. In nucleotides, the CDR3 is TGTGCCAGCAGCTCGGGAGCCGGGACAGGGATCTCCTACGAGCAGTACTTC. It yields the protein CASSSGAGTGISYEQYF.

This chain's CDR3 is CASSYSSRGTEAFF. CDR3 coding DNA: TGTGCCAGCAGTTACTCGAGCAGGGGGACTGAAGCTTTCTTT. The chain is built from TRBV6-2 or TRBV6-3 and TRBJ1-1, with 7 nucleotides matching TRBD1. CDR3 length: 14 residues. CDR1 is MNHEY and CDR2 is SVGEGT in the germline V gene. Losses at the gene ends were 0 bases for V and 5 bases for J; bases not matched to a gene: 3.

This clone has only a few counts. V usage is TRBV19 and J usage is TRBJ1-6; unclear D gene. V was trimmed by 7 bases and J by 0 bases, leaving 10 bases between them. The CDR3 consists of 15 residues. Germline V gene data show CDR1 as LNHDA and CDR2 as SQIVND (reference sequence). The CDR3 protein is CASMGPTSYNSPLHF. CDR3 coding DNA: TGTGCCAGTATGGGCCCTACCTCCTATAATTCACCCCTCCACTTT.

The rearrangement links TRBV19 to TRBJ1-1, with D hard to call. The V gene lost 7 bases and the J gene lost 2 bases, with 11 bases spanning the gap. The CDR3 is 13 residues long. Germline V gene sequence: CDR1 LNHDA, CDR2 SQIVND (reference sequence). The CDR3 is CASNPGFNTEAFF. The CDR3 DNA sequence: TGTGCCAGTAATCCGGGGTTTAACACTGAAGCTTTCTTT.

The chain couples TRBV4-2 to TRBJ2-7; 9 nucleotides align to TRBD2. CDR3 length: 13 amino acids. The junction had 4 bases not matched to a gene; V was cut back by 5 bases and J by 5 bases. In germline, CDR1 is LGHNA, CDR2 YNFKEQ. CDR3 protein: CASSLAGDDEQYF. CDR3 in DNA: TGTGCCAGCAGCTTAGCGGGAGACGACGAGCAGTACTTC.

This clone has a single count. The CDR3 DNA follows: TGTGCCAGCACCCCCCAGGGACACTCCTACGAGCAGTACTTC. Translating it yields CASTPQGHSYEQYF. V is TRBV27 and J is TRBJ2-7, with D perhaps matching TRBD1 (6 bases). V lost 7 bases and J 0 bases, leaving 13 bases between the germline ends. Germline assignment: CDR1 MNHEY and CDR2 SMNVEV (reference sequence). The CDR3 is 14 residues long.

The chain recombines TRBV28 with TRBJ1-1; the D gene is possibly TRBD1 (5 bases). V was trimmed by 3 bases and J by 5 bases, leaving 16 bases between them. The germline CDR1 and CDR2 sequences are MDHEN and SYDVKM. The CDR3 sequence is 15 residues long. The CDR3 protein is CASSLTRRGRTEAFF. The DNA of the CDR3 is TGTGCCAGCAGTTTGACCCGGAGGGGAAGAACTGAAGCTTTCTTT.

The V and J genes are TRBV2 and TRBJ2-1, with 7 bases matching TRBD2. Germline assignment: CDR1 SNHLY and CDR2 FYNNEI. J lost 6 bases, V lost 4 bases, and 9 bases had no gene match. The CDR3 covers 15 residues. CDR3 in DNA: TGTGCCAGCAGTGTCTCGGGAGGTAGTTTCAATGAGCAGTTCTTC. It codes for CASSVSGGSFNEQFF.

The V and J genes are TRBV5-6 and TRBJ2-3, with 7 nucleotides matching TRBD1. The germline V gene encodes CDR1 SGHDT and CDR2 YYEEEE. The length of the CDR3 is 16 residues. The junction had 6 bases not matched to a gene; V was cut back by 2 bases and J by 0 bases. Here the CDR3 reads CASSLGRGLSTDTQYF. CDR3 DNA: TGTGCCAGCAGCTTAGGTAGGGGGCTAAGCACAGATACGCAGTATTTT.

This chain uses TRBV19 with TRBJ2-5; TRBD2 is a possible D gene (5 bases). Looked up from germline, CDR1 is LNHDA and CDR2 is SQIVND (reference sequence). Deletions cut 1 base from V and 5 bases from J, with 5 bases between. This CDR3 comprises 12 residues. Here the CDR3 reads CASSIAGETQYF. CDR3 bases: TGTGCCAGTAGTATAGCGGGGGAGACCCAGTACTTC.

The rearrangement joins TRBV7-9 to TRBJ2-7, with 9 nucleotides matching TRBD1. The V and J ends lost 5 bases and 5 bases, in that order; junction bases with no gene match: 7. This CDR3 has 14 amino acids. From germline, CDR1 is SEHNR and CDR2 FQNEAQ (reference sequence). CDR3: CASSHRDRVNEQYF. CDR3 DNA: TGTGCCAGCAGCCACCGGGACAGGGTCAACGAGCAGTACTTC.

This chain links TRBV7-2 with TRBJ2-3, with 7 bases matching TRBD1. V lost 4 bases to trimming and J lost 3 bases; unmatched junction nucleotides: 16. Germline CDR1 SGHTA, CDR2 FQGNSA. This CDR3 spans 18 amino acids. CDR3 residues: CASSSRLGRGFSTDTQYF. CDR3 bases: TGTGCCAGCAGCTCCCGGTTAGGCAGGGGGTTTAGTACAGATACGCAGTATTTT.